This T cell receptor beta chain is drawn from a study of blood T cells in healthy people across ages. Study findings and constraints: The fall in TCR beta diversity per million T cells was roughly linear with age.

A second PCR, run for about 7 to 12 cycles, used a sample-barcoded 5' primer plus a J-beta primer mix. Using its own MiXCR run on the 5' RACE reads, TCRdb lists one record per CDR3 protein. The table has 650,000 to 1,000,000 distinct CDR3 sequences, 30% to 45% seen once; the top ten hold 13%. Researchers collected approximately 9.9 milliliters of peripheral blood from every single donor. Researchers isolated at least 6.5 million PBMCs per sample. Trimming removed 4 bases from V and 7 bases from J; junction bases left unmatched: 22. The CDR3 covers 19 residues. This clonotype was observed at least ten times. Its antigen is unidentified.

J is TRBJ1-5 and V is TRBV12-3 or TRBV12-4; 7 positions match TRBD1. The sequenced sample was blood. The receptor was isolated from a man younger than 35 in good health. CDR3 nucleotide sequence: TGTGCCAGCAGTTCACCGGGGAAAGGGGGCGCAAGATTAGGGCAGCCCCAGCATTTT. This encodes CASSSPGKGGARLGQPQHF.